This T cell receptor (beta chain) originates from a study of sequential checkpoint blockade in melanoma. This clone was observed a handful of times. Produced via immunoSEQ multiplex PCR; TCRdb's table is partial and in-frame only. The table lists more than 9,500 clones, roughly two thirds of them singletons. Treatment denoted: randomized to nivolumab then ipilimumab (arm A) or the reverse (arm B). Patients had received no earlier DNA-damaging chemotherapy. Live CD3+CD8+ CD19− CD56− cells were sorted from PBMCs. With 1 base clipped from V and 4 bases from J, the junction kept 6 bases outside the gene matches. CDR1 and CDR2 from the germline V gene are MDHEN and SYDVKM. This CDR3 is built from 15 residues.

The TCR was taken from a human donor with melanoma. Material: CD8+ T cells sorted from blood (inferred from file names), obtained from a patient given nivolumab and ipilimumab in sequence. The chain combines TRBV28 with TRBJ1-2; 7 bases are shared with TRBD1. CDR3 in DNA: TGTGCCAGCAGTTTATCACAGGGGTTGGCCTATGGCTACACCTTC. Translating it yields CASSLSQGLAYGYTF.